The 25 T cell receptor beta chains given below trace back to one sample, sequenced in a study of identifying expanded T cells in peripheral blood. Measured with immunoSEQ multiplex PCR; TCRdb has only the in-frame clones, and not every one. The data contain 50,000 or so clones, roughly 87% of them singletons. Input material: blood. Source of these receptors: a person aged 18 to 70 in good health.

The chain employs TRBV7-2 and TRBJ2-7; 10 bases fit TRBD1. Trimming removed 5 bases from V and 2 bases from J; junction bases left unmatched: 6. Germline V gives CDR1 SGHTA, CDR2 FQGNSA. The CDR3 is 15 amino acids. CDR3 amino acids: CASSPDGTGAYEQYF. The CDR3 coding sequence is TGTGCCAGCAGCCCCGACGGGACAGGGGCCTACGAGCAGTACTTC.

The CDR3 region has the DNA TGTGCCAGCAGTTTTACGGATCAGCCCCAGCATTTT. It encodes CASSFTDQPQHF. The chain links TRBV27 to TRBJ1-5; D remains ambiguous. This CDR3 is built from 12 residues. The germline V and J ends were trimmed by 3 bases and 5 bases, with 5 bases remaining between them. The germline CDR1 and CDR2 sequences are MNHEY and SMNVEV (reference sequence).

V gene TRBV19 combines with J gene TRBJ1-2; the D is unclear. This CDR3 is 14 amino acids long. From germline, CDR1 is LNHDA and CDR2 SQIVND (reference sequence). V lost 6 bases and J lost 4, with 15 bases in between. As DNA, the CDR3 is TGTGCCAGTAGGCCTGGGCAGCTCGGCTATGGCTACACCTTC. Amino acids: CASRPGQLGYGYTF.

The genes are TRBV2 and TRBJ2-2, with 10 nucleotides matching TRBD2. The CDR3 is 16 residues long. The ends lost 6 bases at V and 6 bases at J; junction bases unmatched: 10. Looked up from germline, CDR1 is SNHLY and CDR2 is FYNNEI. CDR3 sequence reads: CASRRTSGTLAGELFF. CDR3 sequence (DNA): TGTGCCAGCAGGCGAACTAGCGGGACGCTCGCCGGGGAGCTGTTTTTT. The complete variable domain, with remaining parts taken from reference TRBV2 and TRBJ2-2, reads EPEVTQTPSHQVTQMGQEVILRCVPISNHLYFYWYRQILGQKVEFLVSFYNNEISEKSEIFDDQFSVERPDGSNFTLKIRSTKLEDSAMYFCASRRTSGTLAGELFFGEGSRLTVL.

The chain carries TRBV25-1 and TRBJ2-3, with D possibly matching TRBD1 (6 bases). The CDR3 is 14 residues long. CDR1 MGHDK and CDR2 SYGVNS come from the germline V gene. V lost 6 bases and J 0 bases, leaving 10 bases between the germline ends. The CDR3 region is CASRDDRSTDTQYF. The CDR3 DNA sequence: TGTGCCAGCAGGGATGACAGGAGCACAGATACGCAGTATTTT.

This clone was found once. The V gene is TRBV5-5, the J gene TRBJ2-2; unclear D gene. This CDR3 has 12 residues. CDR1 is SGHKS, CDR2 YYEKEE, per germline (reference sequence). V was clipped by 3 bases and J by 5 bases, with 5 bases between them. The CDR3 coding sequence is TGTGCCAGCAGCTCCCTGACCGGGGAGCTGTTTTTT. Protein: CASSSLTGELFF.

The chain has TRBV30 and TRBJ1-2; 9 nucleotides line up with TRBD1. This CDR3 contains 15 residues. Germline loops: CDR1 GTSNPN, CDR2 SVGIG (reference sequence). The V and J ends lost 3 bases and 0 bases, in that order; junction bases with no gene match: 5. The CDR3 here is CAWRPWDRANYGYTF. The CDR3 DNA reads TGTGCCTGGAGACCCTGGGACAGGGCTAACTATGGCTACACCTTC. Using reference TRBV30 and TRBJ1-2 for the parts outside the CDR3, the full variable domain is SQTIHQWPATLVQPVGSPLSLECTVEGTSNPNLYWYRQAAGRGLQLLFYSVGIGQISSEVPQNLSASRPQDRQFILSSKKLLLSDSGFYLCAWRPWDRANYGYTFGSGTRLTVV.

The chain employs TRBV18 and TRBJ1-5; tentative D call: TRBD1 (5 bases). CDR1 is KGHSH, CDR2 LQKENI, per germline. Deletions cut 4 bases from V and 0 bases from J, with 19 bases between. The CDR3 is 18 residues long. In DNA, the CDR3 is TGTGCCAGCTCACTCTCAACCCTTGACAGTTATAGCAATCAGCCCCAGCATTTT. Translated: CASSLSTLDSYSNQPQHF.

The chain carries TRBV7-2 and TRBJ1-1; a weak D match, TRBD1 (5 bases). Germline V CDR1 and CDR2: SGHTA, FQGNSA. V was pared by 5 bases and J by 3 bases, with 13 bases between. The CDR3 sequence is 14 residues long. The CDR3 nucleotides read TGTGCCAGCAGCCCGCAGACGGGGGACACTGAAGCTTTCTTT. Protein product: CASSPQTGDTEAFF.

This chain uses TRBV21-1 with TRBJ2-1; the table assigns TRBD2, which was not confirmed against the DNA. TRBV21-1 is described as a pseudogene. This CDR3 has 13 residues. The CDR3 loop reads CASSKSGVPEQFF. The CDR3 DNA is TGTGCCAGCAGCAAATCCGGGGTACCGGAGCAGTTCTTC.

The chain is built from TRBV2 and TRBJ2-7; 7 bases fit TRBD1. V was pared by 4 bases and J by 5 bases, with 5 bases of the junction left unmatched. The CDR3 extends over 13 amino acids. Germline V CDR1 and CDR2: SNHLY, FYNNEI. The CDR3 sequence is CASSVTGVNEQYF. The CDR3 DNA reads TGTGCCAGCAGTGTTACAGGGGTCAACGAGCAGTACTTC.

V usage is TRBV29-1 and J usage is TRBJ1-2; perhaps TRBD1 as D (5 bases). The V end was cut by 6 bases, the J end by 2 bases, with 16 bases between. CDR1 and CDR2 from the germline V gene are SQVTM and ANQGSEA. This CDR3 has 14 residues. The chain's CDR3 is CSVGEPGRNYGYTF. In DNA form, the CDR3 reads TGCAGCGTGGGGGAACCGGGACGGAACTATGGCTACACCTTC. The complete variable domain, with remaining parts taken from reference TRBV29-1 and TRBJ1-2, reads SAVISQKPSRDICQRGTSLTIQCQVDSQVTMMFWYRQQPGQSLTLIATANQGSEATYESGFVIDKFPISRPNLTFSTLTVSNMSPEDSSIYLCSVGEPGRNYGYTFGSGTRLTVV.

CDR3 sequence (DNA): TGTGCCAGCAGTGAACGTGTCTACGAGCAGTACTTC. Encoded protein: CASSERVYEQYF. The gene calls are TRBV6-1 and TRBJ2-7; D is unresolved. The germline gives CDR1 MNHNS, CDR2 SASEGT. The CDR3 sequence is 12 residues long. Trimming shortened V by 2 bases and J by 3 bases, and 5 bases separated the two germline ends.

This clone was detected a few times. The chain employs TRBV10-1 and TRBJ1-6, with a tentative D call TRBD1 (5 bases). CDR3 length: 18 residues. V was clipped by 5 bases and J by 3 bases, with 20 bases between them. Germline V CDR1 and CDR2: WNHNN, SYGVQD (reference sequence). CDR3 protein: CASSMKGRLVNYNSPLHF. The CDR3 DNA is TGCGCCAGCAGTATGAAGGGGCGTCTTGTTAACTATAATTCACCCCTCCACTTT.

On this clone itself: The junction shows a germline mismatch at one end, possibly a read error. The CDR3 is CASRRDRVNEKLLF. The DNA for the CDR3 is TGTGCCAGCAGACGGGACAGGGTTAATGAAAAACTGCTTTTT. V gene TRBV2 combines with J gene TRBJ1-4; TRBD1 aligns across 9 bases. Germline-derived CDR1 and CDR2 are SNHLY and FYNNEI. The CDR3 is 14 residues long.

This clone is judged medium-sized (0.01 to 0.1%). This chain links TRBV18 with TRBJ1-1; D is unresolved. From germline, CDR1 is KGHSH and CDR2 LQKENI. The CDR3 extends over 12 amino acids. V was cut by 4 bases and J by 2 bases, with 5 bases left in between. As DNA, the CDR3 is TGTGCCAGCTCACTCGATAACACTGAAGCTTTCTTT. Translating it yields CASSLDNTEAFF.

Only one count was recorded for this clone. The V call is TRBV27, the J call TRBJ1-4; D perhaps matches TRBD1 (5 bases). The CDR3 has 14 residues. V was clipped by 3 bases and J by 7 bases, with 12 bases between them. Germline CDR1 MNHEY, CDR2 SMNVEV (reference sequence). The CDR3 loop is CASSFGGAGEKLFF. CDR3 DNA sequence: TGTGCCAGCAGTTTTGGTGGGGCGGGTGAAAAACTGTTTTTT.

This clone was counted a single time. The V call is TRBV11-2, the J call TRBJ2-7; 9 bases fit TRBD1. This CDR3 region has 13 residues. J lost 6 bases, V lost 0 bases, and 0 bases had no gene match. Germline CDR1 SGHAT, CDR2 FQNNGV. The CDR3 nucleotides read TGTGCCAGCAGCTTAGAGACAGGGGGCGAGCAGTACTTC. Its protein is CASSLETGGEQYF.

The chain links TRBV4-3 to TRBJ2-5; D gene ambiguous. The CDR3 loop spans 14 amino acids. V lost 2 bases, J lost 5 bases, and 12 bases lay in between. Germline V gives CDR1 LGHNA, CDR2 YSLEER. The CDR3 DNA follows: TGCGCCAGCAGCCAACAGGCTAGTTGGGAGACCCAGTACTTC. Encoded protein: CASSQQASWETQYF.

The rearrangement joins TRBV5-1 to TRBJ1-2, with 12 bases that match TRBD1. V lost 2 bases to trimming and J lost 5 bases; unmatched junction nucleotides: 4. This CDR3 has 15 residues. In germline, CDR1 is SGHRS, CDR2 YFSETQ. In DNA, the CDR3 is TGCGCCAGCAGCTTCACGGGACAGGGGGCGTATGGCTACACCTTC. This sequence encodes CASSFTGQGAYGYTF.

J is TRBJ1-6 and V is TRBV28; D call uncertain. Germline assignment: CDR1 MDHEN and CDR2 SYDVKM. The CDR3 is made up of 14 amino acids. The V and J ends lost 7 bases and 5 bases respectively, with 12 bases between them. CDR3 in amino acids: CASIRSRNNSPLHF. The CDR3 DNA is TGTGCCAGCATTCGATCGAGGAATAATTCACCCCTCCACTTT.

This clone was seen only a few times. The chain uses TRBV4-1 and TRBJ1-1; D unclear. Trimming took 4 bases from V and 0 from J, leaving 9 bases between them. Germline CDR1 reads MGHRA; CDR2 reads YSYEKL. The length of the CDR3 is 14 residues. CDR3 loop: CASSRAALNTEAFF. CDR3 sequence (DNA): TGCGCCAGCAGCCGGGCGGCGCTGAACACTGAAGCTTTCTTT.

The chain has TRBV20-1 and TRBJ2-7; D gene ambiguous. Germline V gene sequence: CDR1 DFQATT, CDR2 SNEGSKA (reference sequence). This CDR3 has 11 residues. The V end lost 2 bases, the J end lost 4 bases, and 6 bases lay between the germline ends. This CDR3 is CSARPGYEQYF. DNA of the CDR3: TGCAGTGCTAGACCCGGATACGAGCAGTACTTC.

This clone was seen just once. The chain couples TRBV18 to TRBJ2-1, with TRBD2 identical over 7 bases. Trimming removed 3 bases from V and 4 bases from J; junction bases left unmatched: 6. The length of the CDR3 is 15 residues. The V gene's germline CDR1 is KGHSH and CDR2 LQKENI. The CDR3 sequence is CASSPVSGAYNEQFF. The CDR3 coding sequence is TGTGCCAGCTCACCCGTCAGCGGGGCTTACAATGAGCAGTTCTTC. Supplemented by reference TRBV18 and TRBJ2-1, the full variable domain reads NAGVMQNPRHLVRRRGQEARLRCSPMKGHSHVYWYRQLPEEGLKFMVYLQKENIIDESGMPKERFSAEFPKEGPSILRIQQVVRGDSAAYFCASSPVSGAYNEQFFGPGTRLTVL.

The chain has TRBV6-7 and TRBJ1-1; D ambiguous. TRBV6-7 is classed as an ORF, of uncertain function. V lost 2 bases and J lost 1, with 11 bases in between. The CDR3 contains 15 residues. The CDR3 loop is CASSYTGPANTEAFF. The CDR3 nucleotides read TGTGCCAGCAGTTACACCGGACCCGCGAACACTGAAGCTTTCTTT.